This record covers a single TCR beta chain. This clone was seen more than once but under ten times. The specificity of this receptor is unknown. Per-base qualities were not stored, and no clone one base away is much larger. The entry originates in a study of blood T cell repertoires in COVID-19 (dated by TCRdb to about 2020). At the level of the whole study: The collaborator samples originated in the United States, Italy and Spain and spanned the acute and convalescent phases of COVID-19. The material from the prospective study consisted of cDNA or gDNA derived from T cells, B-cell-depleted T cells, or PBMCs. Subjects who had been exposed to COVID-19, were actively infected with it, or had recovered from it provided the deeply sampled blood TCRbeta repertoires that made up the dataset. The repertoires were made available in a free public database intended to serve as a resource for research on the immune response to SARS-CoV-2. Samples came from the ongoing ImmuneRACE study (first 160 participants) plus 1,254 subjects from 6 global collaborators. Sample metadata almost always included a de-identified subject ID, COVID-19 status, age in years and sex. HLA class I and class II types, where available, came from metadata supplied by the sample provider rather than from assay-based typing. Study-level results and caveats: How much clinical and demographic metadata was included differed by source and by participant, and the metadata was provided uncurated.

Collaborating institutions collected whole blood in K2EDTA tubes following their own protocols. For TCRbeta analysis, collaborators shipped samples in one of three forms: frozen whole blood, isolated PBMCs, or DNA extracted from either of those sample types. The immunoSEQ Assay, a bias-controlled multiplex PCR, was used to amplify TCRbeta CDR3 regions from genomic DNA. As for the original processing: Nucleated cell counts per sample were estimated from amplification of reference gene primers within the assay. To quantify the absolute abundance of each unique TCRbeta CDR3 rearrangement, sequence reads were collapsed and filtered. For each sample, productive Simpson clonality was calculated as the square root of Simpson's diversity index over productive rearrangements. TCRdb holds this immuneACCESS table with in-frame rearrangements only. Some clones are missing; in checked studies, unresolved V genes explain under half, and the rest has no known cause. V and J calls and clone size are copied from that table; D and trimming were computed from the DNA. The sample table shows 130,000 to 150,000 clones, and around nine tenths are seen once. The ten most abundant clones make up around 8.3% of the sample.

V trim: 7 bases; J trim: 9 bases; unmatched bases: 6. The CDR3 numbers 13 residues from cysteine through phenylalanine. Only the CDR3 DNA is retained, 39 bases long and in frame from the first base. From the germline V gene (reference sequence), CDR1 is MNHNY and CDR2 is SVGAGI. Material for sequencing was peripheral blood. The sequence was collected from a woman aged 45-59 years with active or convalescent COVID-19. The rearranged segments are TRBV6-6 and TRBJ1-4, with TRBD1 matching 9 junction bases. The DNA sequence is given as TGTGCCAGCATTTCAGGACAGGGGAAAAAACTGTTTTTT. This translates into CASISGQGKKLFF.